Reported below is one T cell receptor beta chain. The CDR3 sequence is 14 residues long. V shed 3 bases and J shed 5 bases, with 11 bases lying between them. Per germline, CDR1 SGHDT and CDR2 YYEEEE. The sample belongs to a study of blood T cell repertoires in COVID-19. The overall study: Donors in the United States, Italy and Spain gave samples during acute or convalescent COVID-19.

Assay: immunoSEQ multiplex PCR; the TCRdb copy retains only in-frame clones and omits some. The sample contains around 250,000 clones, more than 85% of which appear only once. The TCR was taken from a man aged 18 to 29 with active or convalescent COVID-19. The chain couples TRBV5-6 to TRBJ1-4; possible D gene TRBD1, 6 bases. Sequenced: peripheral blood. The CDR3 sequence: CASSSQGTNEKLFF. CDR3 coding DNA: TGTGCCAGCAGCTCTCAGGGGACGAATGAAAAACTGTTTTTT.